What follows describes a single T cell receptor beta chain. Its antigen is not known. Germline CDR1 DFQATT, CDR2 SNEGSKA (reference sequence). CDR3 size: 14 residues. Trimming took 7 bases from V and 3 from J; bases not matched to a gene: 9. This specimen comes from a study of T cells in Graves' hyperthyroidism and ophthalmopathy. General observations from the study: The authors' 13 V-J model separated ophthalmopathy from stable hyperthyroidism. Ophthalmopathy was model-predicted a median roughly 6.2 months pre-onset.

Amplification targeted TCR beta CDR3 regions from RNA transcripts. TCR CDR3 regions were first amplified by RT-PCR with HTBI primers. MiXCR was run by TCRdb on the multiplex PCR reads, yielding one entry per CDR3 protein. There are about 25,000 distinct CDR3 sequences in the sample; under 55% occur only once, and under 30% lies in the top ten. Sequenced sample: blood. This chain joins TRBV20-1 and TRBJ2-7, with TRBD1 matching 10 bases. The source is a middle-aged woman with Graves' hyperthyroidism that later progressed to Graves' ophthalmopathy. The CDR3 DNA sequence: TGCAGTGGACAGGACAGGGGGTTCGACTACGAGCAGTACTTC. Translation gives CSGQDRGFDYEQYF.